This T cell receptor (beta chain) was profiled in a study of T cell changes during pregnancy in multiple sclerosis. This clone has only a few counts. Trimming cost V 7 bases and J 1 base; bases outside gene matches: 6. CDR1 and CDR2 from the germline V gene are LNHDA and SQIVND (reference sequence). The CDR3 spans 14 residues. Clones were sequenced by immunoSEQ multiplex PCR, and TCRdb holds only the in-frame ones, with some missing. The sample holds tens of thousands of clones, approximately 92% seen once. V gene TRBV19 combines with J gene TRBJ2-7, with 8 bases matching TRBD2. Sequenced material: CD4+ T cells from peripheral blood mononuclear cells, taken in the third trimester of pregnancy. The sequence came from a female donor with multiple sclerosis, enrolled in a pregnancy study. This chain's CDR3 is CASNPGLGSYEQYF. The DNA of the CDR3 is TGTGCCAGTAATCCGGGACTAGGTTCCTACGAGCAGTACTTC.